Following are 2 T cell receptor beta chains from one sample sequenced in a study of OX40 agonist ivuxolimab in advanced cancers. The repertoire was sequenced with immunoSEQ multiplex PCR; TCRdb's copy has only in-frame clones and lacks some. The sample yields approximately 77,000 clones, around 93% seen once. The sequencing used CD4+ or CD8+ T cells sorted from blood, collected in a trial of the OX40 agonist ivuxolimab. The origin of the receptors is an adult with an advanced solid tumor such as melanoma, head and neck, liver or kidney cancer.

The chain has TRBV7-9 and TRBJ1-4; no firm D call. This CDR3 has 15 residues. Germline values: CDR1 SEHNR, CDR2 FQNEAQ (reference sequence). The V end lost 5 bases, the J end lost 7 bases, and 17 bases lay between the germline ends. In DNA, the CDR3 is TGTGCCAGCAGCCCTAAATGGAGCACAAGTGAAAAACTGTTTTTT. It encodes CASSPKWSTSEKLFF.

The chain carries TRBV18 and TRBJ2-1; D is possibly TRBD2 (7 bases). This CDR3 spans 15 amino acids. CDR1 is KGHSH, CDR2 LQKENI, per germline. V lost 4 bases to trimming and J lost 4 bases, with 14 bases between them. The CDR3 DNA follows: TGTGCCAGCTCACTTGAGGGGGGGCCTTACAATGAGCAGTTCTTC. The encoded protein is CASSLEGGPYNEQFF.